This T cell receptor beta chain derives from a study of cytomegalovirus exposure and HLA in healthy donors (TCRdb year 2017). Describing the broader study: In an earlier analysis of 550 to 750 of the donors, approximately 260 Gb of sequence data and 90 million to 130 million unique TCR beta sequences from roughly 200 million T cells were reported. Rather than using new phenotypic data, the later analysis identified candidate immune exposures from TCR beta sequences and from how often those sequences occurred across donors. Donor age, sex, ethnicity and CMV serostatus were collected together with the repertoire data. Several DR-DQ haplotypes were treated as single units for association and clustering because of strong linkage in the cohort. Along with the roughly 670-subject first cohort, a separate validation cohort of over a hundred different subjects was used. Among around 400 genotyped donors of the cohort, an average of approximately 200,000 unique TCR beta nucleotide sequences was sequenced per donor, of which about 18% were non-productive. Both class I and class II loci were covered by HLA typing, at four-digit resolution. The study aimed to test whether signatures of past pathogen exposure could be identified by cataloging public T cell receptors. The genetic ancestry cluster associated with self-reported Caucasian donors included around 76% of the 398 genotyped donors. The number of donors typed differed by locus, with roughly 629-640 for A, B, C, DRB1 and DQB1, 522 for DQA1, 600 to 610 for DPA1, and under 490 for DPB1. In an earlier analysis of 587 of the donors, high-throughput TCR beta sequencing was used to judge whether each TCR beta V gene segment behaved as functional or pseudogenic. High-throughput TCR immunosequencing, statistical association of individual TCRs with disease status, and machine learning were combined to predict cytomegalovirus infection status. To study patterns of TCR occurrence, a later analysis re-analyzed previously published TCR beta repertoires from 650 to 750 donors and added high-resolution HLA genotyping. All discovery cohort repertoires had been generated on a single sequencing platform. A later genetic analysis used genome-wide SNP genotypes for about three fifths of the roughly 700 donors, treating that subset as a discovery cohort. About 300 gigabases of sequencing data and tens of millions of unique TCR sequences were included in an early release covering 550 to 800 HLA-typed donors. The T cell repertoires of 550 to 850 subjects were profiled by immunosequencing and related to cytomegalovirus serostatus. Findings and caveats that apply to the study as a whole: Correlated functional status among segregating V segments might reflect linkage disequilibrium, but an unknown experimental factor could not be ruled out. In a later analysis, HLA-associated TCR beta chains showed more clonal expansion and lower generation probabilities than non-associated chains that were equally common. Three of the identified cytomegalovirus-associated TCR beta chains were confirmed in vitro to be specific for cytomegalovirus antigens. In a later analysis, the rate of TCR association differed among HLA loci, with DRB1 alleles having the most associated TCRs and HLA-C alleles having the fewest. While some public TCRs were present in many individuals, most TCR sequences turned up only very rarely across donors. Presence/absence analyses assumed roughly uniform sequencing depth across donors, an assumption that may not hold. A later analysis found that most CMV-associated TCR beta chains appeared HLA-restricted, with HLA associations seemingly driven largely by CMV exposure. An earlier analysis of 587 of the donors showed that most TCR beta V segments appeared in productive rearrangements either about 87% or about 30% of the time, which broadly matched IMGT annotations. A further reported finding was that TCR beta sequences accurately predicted the HLA-A and HLA-B alleles for most subjects in the first cohort. Only TCR beta chains were sequenced in this cohort, and the absence of alpha or paired-chain data limited detectable features. The study listed approximately 150 TCR beta chains as associated with cytomegalovirus. Strong co-occurrence of HLA alleles, especially DR and DQ, made assigning TCR associations to individual alleles difficult. The authors suggested that the approach could potentially be extended to other disease states and immunological phenotypes. In a later genetic analysis, fewer N-insertions in productive TCRs were reported among donors in an Asian-associated ancestry cluster than the roughly 700-donor mean. A cluster of highly shared sequence variants was judged likely to represent a technical artifact of the sequencing pipeline. The earlier analysis of fewer than 750 of the donors excluded fewer than 20 rarely observed V segments, including chromosome 9 orphons, because counts were too low. Because the 87-base-pair reads could not distinguish some IMGT-functional V segments, including TRBV6-2 and TRBV6-3, those segments were excluded. Because HLA typing was unavailable for some donors at each locus, only the typed subset was used in association tests. CMV serostatus was the only immune exposure information available for the cohort. In a later genetic analysis, a missense DCLRE1C variant was associated with V-gene and J-gene trimming of TCR beta chains, and the association was replicated in an independent cohort. A later analysis reported that several top co-occurrence clusters appeared linked to parvovirus B19, influenza, CMV and Epstein-Barr virus. The classifier was reported to diagnose cytomegalovirus status with high specificity and sensitivity in both the original cohort and the validation cohort. Specific HLA alleles were associated with 15,000 to 20,000 TCR beta sequences at a false discovery rate of 0.05 in a later analysis.

Library prep was done by the immunoSEQ multiplex PCR assay. For the multiplex PCR, a mixture combining 60 forward primers for TCR Vbeta segments and 13 reverse primers for TCR Jbeta segments was used. A multiplex PCR assay on genomic DNA amplified the CDR3 region of rearranged TCR beta genes. The amplified TCR beta libraries were sequenced on the Illumina HiSeq System as 87-base-pair reads. As for the original processing: Across the 700 or so repertoires, a later analysis counted approximately 83 million unique TCR beta chains, approximately 10 million of which were shared by at least two donors. Raw reads were error-corrected and collapsed into unique sequences by a nearest-neighbor algorithm in which closely related sequences were merged to remove PCR and sequencing errors. To assign V, D and J gene segments, CDR3 sequences were aligned to IMGT reference sequences. For a sequence to be retained, a match of at least six nucleotides to both a V gene segment and a J gene segment was required. A rearrangement counted as productive if the CDR3 had no stop codons and remained in frame with V and J, and every other rearrangement counted as non-productive. Following IMGT convention, CDR3 was defined as the stretch from the second conserved V-encoded cysteine to the conserved J-encoded phenylalanine. In an earlier analysis of more than 550 of the donors, sequences lacking an unambiguous match to a single V gene segment were excluded. In an earlier analysis of several hundred of the donors, a V segment was called functional when productive rearrangements were above 56.7%, and segregating when the standard deviation between donors exceeded 5%. A statistical classification framework was built for diagnosing cytomegalovirus status from the catalog of TCR beta chain sequences. V and J gene assignment, in a later analysis, came from comparing TCR nucleotide sequences with IMGT/GENE-DB human TR gene sequences. The TCRdist pipeline was used in a later analysis to assign CDR3 sequences and most-parsimonious VDJ recombination scenarios. In a later analysis, every TCR beta chain was defined by the combination of its CDR3 amino acid sequence and its V-gene family, and reads without a unique V-gene family were dropped. As a way to deal with suspected cross-contamination and a sequencing artifact, a later analysis dropped nearly 600 nucleotide sequences that were highly shared and had low generation probability. For each public chain, a later analysis derived a clonal expansion index from normalized ranks of inferred template counts within each repertoire. In a later analysis, generation probabilities were computed using a VDJ recombination model fitted to out-of-frame rearrangements, and the results were checked against IGoR. In a later analysis, hypergeometric tests were used to score TCR-TCR, TCR-HLA and TCR-CMV co-occurrence, with a repertoire-size bias correction applied to TCR pairs. A later analysis estimated false discovery rates by permuting HLA or CMV assignments 20 times. In a later analysis, co-occurring TCRs were grouped using DBSCAN, and TCRdist sequence similarity was added for clustering within HLA-allele-positive subsets. Co-occurrence clustering excluded repertoires with fewer than 30,000 or more than 120,000 public chains, plus five with anomalous nucleotide sharing. In its TCRdb copy, this immuneACCESS table keeps in-frame sequences only and misses some clones. Where compared with another copy, unresolved V genes explain less than half of these, and the others have no known cause. V and J calls and clone size follow that table, whereas D and trimming were derived from the DNA. The table held for this sample gives approximately 140,000 clones. The top ten clonotypes cover 2.2% of the sample.

The cohort comprised 710 or so healthy bone marrow donors. All cohort members were sampled while nominally healthy, although unrecorded immune exposures were likely present. The donor was CMV seronegative and belonged to the group of under 400 seronegative cohort members. Each donor provided a peripheral blood sample, and peripheral blood mononuclear cells were used for TCR beta sequencing. The Qiagen DNeasy Blood Extraction Kit was used to extract genomic DNA from the blood cell samples. CDR1 and CDR2 (SGHDT, YYEEEE) derive from the germline V gene. The junction shows trimming of 2 bases on V and 2 bases on J, and the gene matches do not reach 4 bases of it. CDR3 length: 15 amino acids, cysteine to phenylalanine. Kept here is only the CDR3 DNA, which spans 45 bases and is read in frame from base 1. A note on this clone: Its cognate antigen has yet to be identified. The same CDR3 is also encoded by other DNA sequences in this sample.

This sequence uses TRBV5-6 and TRBJ2-5, and TRBD2 aligns with 9 junction nucleotides. Sequencing was carried out using PBMCs. The sequence came from a woman between 18 and 29 years old in good health and CMV-seronegative. The nucleotide sequence is given as TGTGCCAGCAGCTTAGGCCTAGCGGGGCAAGAGACCCAGTACTTC. It encodes CASSLGLAGQETQYF.